This is a list of T cell receptor beta chains from one sample in a study of OX40 agonist ivuxolimab in advanced cancers. The assay was immunoSEQ multiplex PCR, and TCRdb's table has in-frame clones only and misses some. The data hold 130,000 or so clones, with about nine tenths observed a single time. The sequencing here drew on CD4+ or CD8+ T cells sorted from blood, taken in a trial of the OX40 agonist ivuxolimab. The receptors stem from an adult with an advanced solid tumor such as melanoma, head and neck, liver or kidney cancer. The CDR3 runs from the conserved cysteine through the conserved F or W. Fields, in order: J gene, clone size, CDR3 length, D gene, V gene, CDR3 protein, CDR3 DNA. The D gene is left open where the match is weak. Clone size is shown for a subset of rows, as once, few, many or a class of expanded clone.

TRBJ1-5,-,13,-,TRBV10-3,CAISRDGNQPQHF,TGTGCCATCAGCCGGGACGGTAATCAGCCCCAGCATTTT
TRBJ2-3,few,14,TRBD2,TRBV19,CASSVGLAGDTQYF,TGTGCCAGTAGTGTCGGACTAGCGGGAGATACGCAGTATTTT
TRBJ2-5,-,13,-,TRBV7-3,CASSSRREETQYF,TGTGCCAGCAGTTCAAGGCGGGAAGAGACCCAGTACTTC
TRBJ1-5,-,14,-,TRBV6-5,CASSPVGRRQPQHF,TGTGCCAGCAGTCCGGTGGGCCGACGTCAGCCCCAGCATTTT
TRBJ2-1,-,14,-,TRBV6-6,CASSPPTVYNEQFF,TGTGCCAGCAGCCCACCGACAGTCTACAATGAGCAGTTCTTC
TRBJ2-5,-,14,TRBD2,TRBV10-2,CASSEWETSWAQYF,TGCGCCAGCAGTGAGTGGGAGACTAGCTGGGCCCAGTACTTC
TRBJ1-6,-,15,TRBD1,TRBV19,CASSVPTGVNSPLHF,TGTGCCAGTAGTGTCCCGACAGGGGTCAATTCACCCCTCCACTTT
TRBJ1-3,-,14,-,TRBV5-1,CASSKLDTGNTIYF,TGCGCCAGCAGCAAGTTGGACACCGGAAACACCATATATTTT
TRBJ1-6,-,15,-,TRBV9,CASSVGGTGNSPLHF,TGTGCCAGCAGCGTAGGGGGCACAGGGAATTCACCCCTCCACTTT
TRBJ1-5,-,14,-,TRBV9,CASSLGESHQPQHF,TGTGCCAGCAGCTTAGGAGAAAGCCATCAGCCCCAGCATTTT
TRBJ1-4,-,16,-,TRBV4-3,CASSQNGATSTEKLFF,TGCGCCAGCAGCCAAAATGGAGCCACAAGCACTGAAAAACTGTTTTTT
TRBJ1-2,-,13,-,TRBV19,CASSPGTYYGYTF,TGTGCCAGTAGCCCAGGGACTTACTATGGCTACACCTTC
TRBJ2-2,-,14,-,TRBV29-1,CSVIALTNTGELFF,TGCAGCGTTATTGCACTTACGAACACCGGGGAGCTGTTTTTT
TRBJ1-2,-,16,-,TRBV27,CASSLGGLHRSNGYTF,TGTGCCAGCAGTTTAGGGGGTCTCCACAGGAGCAATGGCTACACCTTC
TRBJ1-3,-,14,-,TRBV6-5,CASRPDTAGNTIYF,TGTGCCAGCAGGCCGGACACCGCAGGAAACACCATATATTTT
TRBJ1-1,-,15,-,TRBV7-9,CASSLRATRGTEAFF,TGTGCCAGCAGCTTGAGAGCGACTCGGGGGACTGAAGCTTTCTTT